The subject of this entry is one TCR beta chain. This sample was taken from a study of blood T cell repertoires in COVID-19. Study context: Samples came from the United States, Italy and Spain, spanning acute and convalescent COVID-19. T cells, B-cell-depleted T cells, or PBMCs supplied cDNA or gDNA.

The germline V gene encodes CDR1 SGHTA and CDR2 FQGNSA. There are 14 residues in the CDR3. After removal of 4 bases from V and 7 bases from J, the junction contained 4 bases not matched to a gene. Original data processing: By means of reference gene primer amplification, nucleated cell counts were estimated. The protocol was immunoSEQ multiplex PCR, while the TCRdb copy is restricted to in-frame clones and leaves out a portion. V and J calls and clone size follow that table, whereas D and trimming were derived from the DNA. The data contain some 100,000 clones, more than 70% of them singletons. This TCR derives from a human donor in a cohort sampled during active COVID-19. The chain employs TRBV7-2 and TRBJ2-2; 9 bases are shared with TRBD2. Input material: peripheral blood. The CDR3 here is CASSSAGGIGELFF. DNA of the CDR3: TGTGCCAGCAGCTCGGCGGGGGGGATCGGGGAGCTGTTTTTT.